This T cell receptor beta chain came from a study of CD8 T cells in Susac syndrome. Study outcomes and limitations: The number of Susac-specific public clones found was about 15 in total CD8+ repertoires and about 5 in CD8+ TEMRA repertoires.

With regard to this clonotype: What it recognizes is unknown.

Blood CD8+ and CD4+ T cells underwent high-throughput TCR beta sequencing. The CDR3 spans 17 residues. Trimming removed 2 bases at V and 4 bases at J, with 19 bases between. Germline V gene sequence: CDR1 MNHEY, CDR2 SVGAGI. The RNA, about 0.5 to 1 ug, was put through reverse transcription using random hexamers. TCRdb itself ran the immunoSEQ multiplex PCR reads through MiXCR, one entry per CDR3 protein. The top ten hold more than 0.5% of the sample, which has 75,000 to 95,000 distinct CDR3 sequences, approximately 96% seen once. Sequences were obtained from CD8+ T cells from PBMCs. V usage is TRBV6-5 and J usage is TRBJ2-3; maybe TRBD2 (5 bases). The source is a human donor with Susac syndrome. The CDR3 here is CASSYTGSFLRADTQYF. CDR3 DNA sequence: TGTGCCAGCAGTTACACGGGATCGTTTCTGCGCGCAGATACGCAGTATTTT.